This TCR beta chain was sequenced for a study of CD8 T cells in Susac syndrome. The CDR3 is 15 amino acids. The V and J ends lost 5 bases and 0 bases, in that order; junction bases with no gene match: 6. Germline CDR1 reads SQVTM; CDR2 reads ANQGSEA. Reverse transcription of about 0.5 to 1 ug RNA used random hexamers. Multiplex immunoSEQ PCR targeted 54 Vbeta and 13 Jbeta TCR beta segments. MiXCR was run by TCRdb on the immunoSEQ multiplex PCR reads, yielding one entry per CDR3 protein. The sample has under 200,000 distinct CDR3 sequences, 95% seen once. The chain recombines TRBV29-1 with TRBJ2-3; 9 bases line up with TRBD2. The sequence derives from a human donor in good health. Input material: CD4+ T cells from PBMCs. This CDR3 reads CSVFLTSGSTDTQYF. DNA for the CDR3: TGCAGCGTTTTCCTGACTAGCGGCAGCACAGATACGCAGTATTTT.